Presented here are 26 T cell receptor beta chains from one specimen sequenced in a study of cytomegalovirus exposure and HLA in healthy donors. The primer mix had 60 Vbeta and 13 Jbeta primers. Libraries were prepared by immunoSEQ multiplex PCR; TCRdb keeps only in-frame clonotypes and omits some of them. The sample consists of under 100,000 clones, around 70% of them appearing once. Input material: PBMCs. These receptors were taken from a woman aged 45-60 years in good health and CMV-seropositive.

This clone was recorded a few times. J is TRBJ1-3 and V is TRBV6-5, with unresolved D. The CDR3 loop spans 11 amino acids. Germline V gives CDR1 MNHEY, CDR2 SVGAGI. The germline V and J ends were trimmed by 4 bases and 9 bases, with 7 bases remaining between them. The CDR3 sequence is CASSLGSTIYF. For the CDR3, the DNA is TGTGCCAGCAGTTTAGGGAGCACCATATATTTT.

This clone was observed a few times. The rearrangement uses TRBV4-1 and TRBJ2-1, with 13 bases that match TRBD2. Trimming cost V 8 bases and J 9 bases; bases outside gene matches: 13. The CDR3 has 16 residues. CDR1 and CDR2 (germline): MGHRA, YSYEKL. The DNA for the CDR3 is TGCGCCAGCGCGAACCCGGGACTAGCGGGACCTGGTGAGCAGTTCTTC. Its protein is CASANPGLAGPGEQFF.

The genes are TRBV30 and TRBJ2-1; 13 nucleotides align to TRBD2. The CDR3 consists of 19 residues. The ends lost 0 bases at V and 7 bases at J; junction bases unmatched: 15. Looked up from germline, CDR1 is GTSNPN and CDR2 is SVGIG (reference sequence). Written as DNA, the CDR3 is TGTGCCTGGAGTGTAAGTCGGACTAGCGGGAGAAGGGGGAAAAATGAGCAGTTCTTC. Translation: CAWSVSRTSGRRGKNEQFF.

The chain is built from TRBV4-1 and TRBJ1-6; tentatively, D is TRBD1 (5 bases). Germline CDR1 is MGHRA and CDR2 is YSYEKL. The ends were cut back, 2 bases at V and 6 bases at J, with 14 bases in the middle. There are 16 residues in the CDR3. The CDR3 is CASSQTPGLSNSPLHF. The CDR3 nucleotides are TGCGCCAGCAGCCAAACCCCAGGGTTAAGTAATTCACCCCTCCACTTT.

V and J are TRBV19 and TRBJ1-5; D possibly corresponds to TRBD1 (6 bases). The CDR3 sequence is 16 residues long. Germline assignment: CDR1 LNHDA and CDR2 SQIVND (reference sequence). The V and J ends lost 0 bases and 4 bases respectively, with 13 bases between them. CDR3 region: CASSIDSGDWNQPQHF. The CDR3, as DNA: TGTGCCAGTAGTATAGACTCAGGGGATTGGAATCAGCCCCAGCATTTT.

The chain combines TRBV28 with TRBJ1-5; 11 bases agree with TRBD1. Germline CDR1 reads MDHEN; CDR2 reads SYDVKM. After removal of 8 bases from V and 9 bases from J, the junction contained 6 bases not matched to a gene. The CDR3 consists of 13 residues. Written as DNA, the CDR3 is TGTGCCAGCCGGACAGGGGGCTCCGGGCCCCAGCATTTT. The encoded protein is CASRTGGSGPQHF.

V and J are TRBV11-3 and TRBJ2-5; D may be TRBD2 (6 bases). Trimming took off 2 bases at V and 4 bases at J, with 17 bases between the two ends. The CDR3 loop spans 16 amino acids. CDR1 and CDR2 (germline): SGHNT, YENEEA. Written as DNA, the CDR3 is TGTGCCAGCAGCTTAAAGGACGGGAGAAGCACAGAGACCCAGTACTTC. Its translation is CASSLKDGRSTETQYF.

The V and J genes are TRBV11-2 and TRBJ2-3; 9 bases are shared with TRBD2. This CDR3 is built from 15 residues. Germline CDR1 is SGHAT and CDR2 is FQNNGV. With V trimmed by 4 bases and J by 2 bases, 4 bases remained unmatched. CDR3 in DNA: TGTGCCAGCAGCTCCAGCGGGGGGATCACAGATACGCAGTATTTT. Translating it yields CASSSSGGITDTQYF.

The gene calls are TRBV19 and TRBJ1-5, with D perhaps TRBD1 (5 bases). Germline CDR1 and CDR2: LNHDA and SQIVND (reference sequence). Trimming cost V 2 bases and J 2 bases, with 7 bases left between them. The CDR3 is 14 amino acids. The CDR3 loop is CASSIQGGNQPQHF. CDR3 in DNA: TGTGCCAGTAGTATACAGGGTGGCAATCAGCCCCAGCATTTT.

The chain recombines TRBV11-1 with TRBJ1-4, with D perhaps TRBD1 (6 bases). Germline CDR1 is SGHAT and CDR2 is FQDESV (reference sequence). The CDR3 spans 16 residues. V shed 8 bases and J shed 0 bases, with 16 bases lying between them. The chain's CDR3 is CASQQGNRATNEKLFF. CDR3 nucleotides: TGTGCCAGCCAACAGGGAAACCGAGCAACTAATGAAAAACTGTTTTTT.

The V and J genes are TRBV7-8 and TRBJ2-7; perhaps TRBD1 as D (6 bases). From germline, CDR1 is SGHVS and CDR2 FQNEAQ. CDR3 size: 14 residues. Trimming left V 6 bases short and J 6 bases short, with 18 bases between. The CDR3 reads CASRPSRAGAEQYF. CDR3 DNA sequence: TGTGCCAGCAGGCCCTCCCGGGCAGGGGCCGAGCAGTACTTC. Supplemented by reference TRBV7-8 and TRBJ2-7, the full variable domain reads GAGVSQSPRYKVAKRGQDVALRCDPISGHVSLFWYQQALGQGPEFLTYFQNEAQLDKSGLPSDRFFAERPEGSVSTLKIQRTQQEDSAVYLCASRPSRAGAEQYFGPGTRLTVT.

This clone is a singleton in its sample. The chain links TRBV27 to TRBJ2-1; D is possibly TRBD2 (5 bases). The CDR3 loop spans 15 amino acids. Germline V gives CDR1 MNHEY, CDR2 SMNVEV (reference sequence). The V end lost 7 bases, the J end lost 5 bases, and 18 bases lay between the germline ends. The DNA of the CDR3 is TGTGCCAGCAAAGCGCAGATGGGAGATGACAATGAGCAGTTCTTC. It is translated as CASKAQMGDDNEQFF.

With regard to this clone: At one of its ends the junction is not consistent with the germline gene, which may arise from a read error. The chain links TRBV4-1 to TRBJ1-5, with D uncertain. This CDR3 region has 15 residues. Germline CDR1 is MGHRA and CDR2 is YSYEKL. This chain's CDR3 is CASSQDRRSNQPQHF. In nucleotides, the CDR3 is TGCGCCAGCAGCCAAGATCGACGGAGCAATCAGCCCCAACATTTT.

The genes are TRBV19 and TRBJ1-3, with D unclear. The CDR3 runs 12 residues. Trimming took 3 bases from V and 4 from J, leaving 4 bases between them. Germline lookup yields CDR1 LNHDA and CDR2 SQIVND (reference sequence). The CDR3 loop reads CASSIGGNTIYF. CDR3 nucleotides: TGTGCCAGTAGTATCGGGGGAAACACCATATATTTT.

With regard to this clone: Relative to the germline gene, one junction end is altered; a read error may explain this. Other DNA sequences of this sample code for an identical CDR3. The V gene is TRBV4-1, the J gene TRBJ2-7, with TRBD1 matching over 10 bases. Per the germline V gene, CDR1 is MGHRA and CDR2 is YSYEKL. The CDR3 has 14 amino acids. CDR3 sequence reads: CASSPGQGLNEQYF. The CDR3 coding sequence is TGCGCTAGCAGCCCGGGACAGGGGTTGAACGAGCAGTACTTC.

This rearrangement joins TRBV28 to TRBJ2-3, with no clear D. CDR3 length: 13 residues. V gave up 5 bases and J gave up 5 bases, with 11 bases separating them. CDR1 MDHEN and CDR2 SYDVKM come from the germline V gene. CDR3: CASSPPSRDTQYF. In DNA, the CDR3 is TGTGCCAGCAGTCCCCCCTCCCGAGATACGCAGTATTTT.

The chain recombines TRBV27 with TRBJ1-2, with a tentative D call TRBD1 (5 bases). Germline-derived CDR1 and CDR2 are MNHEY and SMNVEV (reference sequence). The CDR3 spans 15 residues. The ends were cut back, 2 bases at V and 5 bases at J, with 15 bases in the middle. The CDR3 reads CASSLRRLGGYGYTF. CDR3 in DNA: TGTGCCAGCAGTTTACGTCGCCTTGGGGGGTATGGCTACACCTTC.

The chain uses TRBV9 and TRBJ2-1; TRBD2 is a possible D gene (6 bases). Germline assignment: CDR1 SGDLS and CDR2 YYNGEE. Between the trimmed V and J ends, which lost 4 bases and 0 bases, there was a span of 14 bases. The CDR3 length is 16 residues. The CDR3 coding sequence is TGTGCCAGCAGCCCGGCAGGGACTTCCTCCTACAATGAGCAGTTCTTC. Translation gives CASSPAGTSSYNEQFF.

The CDR3: CSVGFGQFNEKLFF. The CDR3 nucleotides read TGCAGCGTTGGGTTTGGTCAGTTTAATGAAAAACTGTTTTTT. The chain employs TRBV29-1 and TRBJ1-4; D uncertain. This CDR3 region has 14 residues. The V gene lost 4 bases and the J gene lost 4 bases, with 13 bases spanning the gap. The V gene's germline CDR1 is SQVTM and CDR2 ANQGSEA. The whole variable domain, remainder taken from reference TRBV29-1 and TRBJ1-4, is SAVISQKPSRDICQRGTSLTIQCQVDSQVTMMFWYRQQPGQSLTLIATANQGSEATYESGFVIDKFPISRPNLTFSTLTVSNMSPEDSSIYLCSVGFGQFNEKLFFGSGTQLSVL.

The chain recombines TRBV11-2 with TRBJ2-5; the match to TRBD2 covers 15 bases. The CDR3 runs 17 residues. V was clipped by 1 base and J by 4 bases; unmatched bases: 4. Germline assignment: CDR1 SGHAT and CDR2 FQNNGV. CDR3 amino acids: CASSLGTSGRVLETQYF. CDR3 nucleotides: TGTGCCAGCAGCTTAGGGACTAGCGGGAGGGTACTAGAGACCCAGTACTTC.

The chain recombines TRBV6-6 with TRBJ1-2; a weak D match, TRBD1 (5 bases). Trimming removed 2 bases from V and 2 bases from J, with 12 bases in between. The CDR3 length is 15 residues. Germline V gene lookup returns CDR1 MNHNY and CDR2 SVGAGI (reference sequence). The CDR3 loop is CASSYGWGGNYGYTF. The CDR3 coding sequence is TGTGCCAGCAGTTACGGTTGGGGGGGGAACTATGGCTACACCTTC.

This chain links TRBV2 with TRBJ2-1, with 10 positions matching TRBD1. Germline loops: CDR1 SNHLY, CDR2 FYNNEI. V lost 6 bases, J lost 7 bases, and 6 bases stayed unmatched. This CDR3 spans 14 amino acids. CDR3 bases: TGTGCCAGCAGCGACAGGGGGCGCAGGAATGAGCAGTTCTTC. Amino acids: CASSDRGRRNEQFF.

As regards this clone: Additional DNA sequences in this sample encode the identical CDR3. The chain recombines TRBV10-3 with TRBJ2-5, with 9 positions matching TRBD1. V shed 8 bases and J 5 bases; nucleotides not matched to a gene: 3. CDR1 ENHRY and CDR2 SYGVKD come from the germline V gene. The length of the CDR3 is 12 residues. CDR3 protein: CAIRDREETQYF. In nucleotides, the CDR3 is TGTGCCATCCGGGACAGGGAGGAGACCCAGTACTTC.

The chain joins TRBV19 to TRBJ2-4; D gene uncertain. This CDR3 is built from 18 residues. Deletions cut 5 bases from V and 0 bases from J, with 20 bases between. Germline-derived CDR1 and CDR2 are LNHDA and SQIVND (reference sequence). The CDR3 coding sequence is TGTGCCAGTAGTCCCCGCCGGCGTAGCTCTGAAGCCAAAAACATTCAGTACTTC. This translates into CASSPRRRSSEAKNIQYF. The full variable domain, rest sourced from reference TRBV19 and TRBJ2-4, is DGGITQSPKYLFRKEGQNVTLSCEQNLNHDAMYWYRQDPGQGLRLIYYSQIVNDFQKGDIAEGYSVSREKKESFPLTVTSAQKNPTAFYLCASSPRRRSSEAKNIQYFGAGTRLSVL.

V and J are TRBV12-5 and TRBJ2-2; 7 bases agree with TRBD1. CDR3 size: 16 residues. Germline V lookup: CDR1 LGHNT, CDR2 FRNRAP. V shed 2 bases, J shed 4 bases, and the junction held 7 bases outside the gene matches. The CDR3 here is CASGLRPGQPTGELFF. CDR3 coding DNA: TGTGCTAGTGGTTTGCGCCCGGGACAGCCCACCGGGGAGCTGTTTTTT.

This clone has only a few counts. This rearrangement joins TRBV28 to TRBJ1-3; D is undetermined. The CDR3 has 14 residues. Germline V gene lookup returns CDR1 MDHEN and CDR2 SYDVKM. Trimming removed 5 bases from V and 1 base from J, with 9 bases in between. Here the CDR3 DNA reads TGTGCCAGCAGTCGCCGTAGTTCTGGAAACACCATATATTTT. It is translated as CASSRRSSGNTIYF.